What follows are 25 T cell receptor beta chains derived from one specimen sequenced in a study of monozygotic twins with inflammatory bowel disease. TCRdb reanalyzed the 5' RACE reads and collapses them to one entry per CDR3 protein, without DNA. The sample totals roughly 150,000 distinct CDR3 sequences. The source material was blood. These receptors all stem from a human donor with ulcerative colitis or Crohn's disease, or a healthy co-twin of an affected twin (not recorded which).

The chain joins TRBV5-6 to TRBJ1-1; the D call of TRBD1 rests on TCRdb alone, since no DNA is present to check it. This CDR3 is 12 amino acids long. Germline lookup yields CDR1 SGHDT and CDR2 YYEEEE. CDR3 amino acids: CASQYRDRGAFF.

The chain links TRBV7-2 to TRBJ1-1; no DNA is available, so the TRBD1 call from TCRdb remains unchecked. Germline V gene sequence: CDR1 SGHTA, CDR2 FQGNSA. The CDR3 spans 15 residues. The CDR3 protein is CASNRGGLGNTEAFF.

This chain links TRBV5-1 with TRBJ1-1; the D gene TCRdb calls, TRBD1, cannot be checked with no DNA. This CDR3 region has 17 residues. CDR1 is SGHRS and CDR2 is YFSETQ in the germline V gene. The CDR3: CASSPIIGTPMNTEAFF.

The chain links TRBV20-1 to TRBJ2-7; TCRdb names TRBD1, which stays unverified in the absence of DNA. This CDR3 comprises 14 residues. The germline gives CDR1 DFQATT, CDR2 SNEGSKA (reference sequence). The CDR3 loop reads CSARGWDITYEQYF.

The chain has TRBV27 and TRBJ2-1; the D call from TCRdb, TRBD2, cannot be confirmed without DNA. The CDR3 contains 15 residues. CDR1 and CDR2 (germline): MNHEY, SMNVEV (reference sequence). The CDR3 loop reads CASSLVSGGAYEQFF.

This chain links TRBV11-3 with TRBJ2-4; lacking DNA, the TRBD1 call made by TCRdb goes unchecked. The germline V gene has CDR1 SGHNT and CDR2 YENEEA. The CDR3 contains 16 residues. CDR3 sequence reads: CASSPGQGAAKNIQYF. Full variable domain (rest looked up from reference TRBV11-3 and TRBJ2-4): EAGVVQSPRYKIIEKKQPVAFWCNPISGHNTLYWYLQNLGQGPELLIRYENEEAVDDSQLPKDRFSAERLKGVDSTLKIQPAELGDSAVYLCASSPGQGAAKNIQYFGAGTRLSVL.

The chain joins TRBV27 to TRBJ2-3; TCRdb selects TRBD2, and the lack of DNA leaves this call unchecked. The CDR3 is 11 amino acids. CDR1 is MNHEY and CDR2 is SMNVEV in the germline V gene (reference sequence). The CDR3 is CATAGTDTQYF.

The J gene is TRBJ1-6, the V gene TRBV7-8; TCRdb picks TRBD1, but there is no DNA to check that call. The CDR3 runs to 13 residues. Germline CDR1 is SGHVS and CDR2 is FQNEAQ. CDR3 amino acids: CASSLAGQGPLHF.

This chain links TRBV13 with TRBJ2-3. The CDR3 sequence is 15 residues long. CDR1 and CDR2 from the germline V gene are PRHDT and FYEKMQ (reference sequence). CDR3 sequence reads: CASSPAGSTTDTQYF.

This rearrangement joins TRBV9 to TRBJ2-1; TCRdb outputs TRBD1, but without DNA this stays unchecked. This CDR3 comprises 15 residues. CDR1 is SGDLS, CDR2 YYNGEE, per germline. This CDR3 is CASSPPGTSYNEQFF. Filled out from reference TRBV9 and TRBJ2-1, the complete variable domain reads DSGVTQTPKHLITATGQRVTLRCSPRSGDLSVYWYQQSLDQGLQFLIQYYNGEERAKGNILERFSAQQFPDLHSELNLSSLELGDSALYFCASSPPGTSYNEQFFGPGTRLTVL.

The chain's CDR3 is CSASLSRGASTDTQYF. The chain joins TRBV20-1 to TRBJ2-3; there is no DNA to check the TCRdb D call of TRBD1. The CDR3 loop spans 16 amino acids. Looked up from germline, CDR1 is DFQATT and CDR2 is SNEGSKA (reference sequence).

The rearrangement joins TRBV30 to TRBJ1-4; TCRdb's D call, TRBD1, is unchecked because there is no DNA. The CDR3 runs 15 residues. Germline V gives CDR1 GTSNPN, CDR2 SVGIG (reference sequence). CDR3 loop: CVWKQGSTTNEKLFF.

The V gene is TRBV6-5, the J gene TRBJ1-1; TCRdb designates TRBD1, a call that cannot be tested without DNA. Germline assignment: CDR1 MNHEY and CDR2 SVGAGI. The CDR3 is 13 residues long. The CDR3 here is CASRRRDITEAFF.

The rearrangement joins TRBV18 to TRBJ1-1; without DNA, the TCRdb call of TRBD1 cannot be checked. Germline V gene lookup returns CDR1 KGHSH and CDR2 LQKENI. This CDR3 is built from 15 residues. This chain's CDR3 is CASSRDRGSGTEAFF.

The chain recombines TRBV10-3 with TRBJ1-5; the D gene TCRdb calls, TRBD1, cannot be checked with no DNA. Germline loops: CDR1 ENHRY, CDR2 SYGVKD. The CDR3 totals 16 residues. The CDR3 spells CAISESGGRGNQPQHF.

The chain uses TRBV4-2 and TRBJ1-2; no DNA is available, so the TRBD1 call from TCRdb remains unchecked. The CDR3 loop spans 15 amino acids. CDR1 and CDR2 (germline): LGHNA, YNFKEQ. CDR3 protein: CASSQDPSGNYGYTF.

This chain joins TRBV20-1 and TRBJ2-7; lacking DNA, the TRBD1 call made by TCRdb goes unchecked. The germline gives CDR1 DFQATT, CDR2 SNEGSKA (reference sequence). The CDR3 extends over 14 amino acids. The CDR3 here is CSASPGGAVDEQYF.

This sequence joins TRBV6-5 and TRBJ2-7; TCRdb reports TRBD1, a call that lacks DNA to check it against. The CDR3 has 13 amino acids. CDR1 is MNHEY, CDR2 SVGAGI, per germline. The CDR3 loop reads CASSLRERREQYF.

The chain has TRBV12-3 or TRBV12-4 and TRBJ1-5. This CDR3 spans 15 amino acids. The CDR3 region is CASSLAVAGNQPQHF.

The chain joins TRBV20-1 to TRBJ2-2; the D gene TCRdb calls, TRBD1, cannot be checked with no DNA. Germline V gene sequence: CDR1 DFQATT, CDR2 SNEGSKA (reference sequence). CDR3 length: 16 amino acids. CDR3 protein: CSATKTLAGASEELFF.

J is TRBJ2-3 and V is TRBV7-2; with no DNA, the TCRdb D assignment of TRBD2 cannot be verified. The CDR3 covers 16 residues. CDR1 and CDR2 from the germline V gene are SGHTA and FQGNSA. CDR3: CASSLLLAGYTDTQYF.

The chain is built from TRBV4-1 and TRBJ2-1; the TCRdb call, TRBD2, lacks DNA for checking. Germline V lookup: CDR1 MGHRA, CDR2 YSYEKL. CDR3 length: 18 amino acids. CDR3 sequence reads: CASSQGPSGGTQYNEQFF.

The J gene is TRBJ1-6, the V gene TRBV11-2; TCRdb's D call, TRBD1, is unchecked because there is no DNA. The CDR3 sequence is 17 residues long. Per germline, CDR1 SGHAT and CDR2 FQNNGV. The CDR3 sequence is CASSLDRVGARDSPLHF.

The chain couples TRBV6-5 to TRBJ1-2. This CDR3 spans 12 amino acids. The germline gives CDR1 MNHEY, CDR2 SVGAGI. The CDR3 loop is CASSSRLGGYTF.

The chain recombines TRBV6-5 with TRBJ2-2. Germline lookup yields CDR1 MNHEY and CDR2 SVGAGI. The CDR3 is 15 residues long. CDR3 region: CASHYTLGSAGELFF.